This is a list of T cell receptor beta chains from one sample in a study of Graves' ophthalmopathy and Graves' hyperthyroidism. MiXCR, run by TCRdb on the multiplex PCR reads, gives a single entry per CDR3 protein. The sample includes 450,000 to 600,000 distinct CDR3 sequences, 35% to 40% of them seen just once. The sample consisted of peripheral blood or thyroid tissue (not recorded which). The receptor source for this set is an adult man with Graves' hyperthyroidism. Both conserved end residues are part of each CDR3. A D gene is named only where the DNA matches it firmly. Clone sizes are given selectively: once, few, many, or a class where the clone is expanded.

cdr3_aa cdr3_nt d_call clone_size j_call v_call
CATSDLASGRTNEQFF TGTGCCACCAGTGATTTGGCAAGCGGGAGAACCAATGAGCAGTTCTTC TRBD2 NA TRBJ2-1 TRBV24-1
CASSVASGGAVDTQYF TGTGCCAGCAGCGTAGCGAGTGGGGGCGCGGTAGATACGCAGTATTTT NA NA TRBJ2-3 TRBV9
CASSYPYRVGETHSGANVLTF TGTGCCAGCAGCTACCCCTACAGGGTCGGAGAGACCCACTCTGGGGCCAACGTCCTGACTTTC NA NA TRBJ2-6 TRBV7-6
CASSAPGQGAYEQYF TGTGCCAGCAGCGCACCGGGACAGGGGGCCTACGAGCAGTACTTC TRBD1 many TRBJ2-7 TRBV5-6
CASSLDWTEGNTIYF TGTGCCAGCAGCTTAGACTGGACAGAGGGAAACACCATATATTTT NA many TRBJ1-3 TRBV7-2
CASSRRQGLEYEQYF TGTGCCAGCAGCCGCCGACAGGGTCTCGAGTACGAGCAGTACTTC TRBD1 few TRBJ2-7 TRBV6-5
CATSDTGQVAGTGELFF TGTGCCACCAGTGACACGGGACAGGTCGCTGGCACCGGGGAGCTGTTTTTT TRBD1 many TRBJ2-2 TRBV24-1
CASSLAGTTYEQYF TGTGCCAGCTCCCTAGCCGGGACGACATACGAGCAGTACTTC NA NA TRBJ2-7 TRBV6-1
CASSRNAVTGELFF TGTGCCAGCAGCCGCAACGCGGTCACCGGGGAGCTGTTTTTT NA many TRBJ2-2 TRBV7-9
CASSPFTTGDYGYTF TGTGCCAGTAGTCCATTCACGACAGGGGACTATGGCTACACCTTC TRBD1 NA TRBJ1-2 TRBV19
CATSRLGTEQFF TGTGCCACCAGCAGACTCGGGACCGAACAGTTCTTC NA NA TRBJ2-1 TRBV15
CASSLRQGGKLFF TGTGCCAGCAGTTTAAGACAGGGGGGAAAACTGTTTTTT TRBD1 many TRBJ1-4 TRBV12-3/TRBV12-4
CASSVARRFYNEQFF TGTGCCAGCAGTGTAGCGCGGCGCTTCTACAATGAGCAGTTCTTC NA few TRBJ2-1 TRBV7-3
CATSDFFSSGSSDEQFF TGTGCCACCAGTGATTTCTTTTCCAGCGGGAGCTCCGATGAGCAGTTCTTC TRBD2 NA TRBJ2-1 TRBV24-1
CAISAGSGGPTTSTDTQYF TGTGCCATCAGTGCGGGTAGCGGGGGGCCTACCACTAGCACAGATACGCAGTATTTT TRBD2 once TRBJ2-3 TRBV10-3
CASSCDLAGSSSGANVLTF TGTGCCAGCAGTTGCGATTTGGCGGGATCGAGCTCTGGGGCCAACGTCCTGACTTTC NA NA TRBJ2-6 TRBV9
CASSQGTGGSEAFF TGTGCCAGCAGCCAGGGGACAGGGGGCTCTGAAGCTTTCTTT TRBD1 NA TRBJ1-1 TRBV14
CASSFRLAARNTGELFF TGCGCCAGCAGCTTCCGGCTAGCGGCAAGGAACACCGGGGAGCTGTTTTTT TRBD2 many TRBJ2-2 TRBV5-1
CATKTRGINYGYTF TGTGCCACTAAGACCAGGGGTATCAACTATGGCTACACCTTC NA once TRBJ1-2 TRBV27
CASRMDRSSGNTIYF TGTGCCAGCAGAATGGACAGAAGCTCTGGAAACACCATATATTTT NA few TRBJ1-3 TRBV6-6
CASSQDPGFSEQYF TGTGCCAGCAGCCAAGATCCGGGGTTCTCCGAGCAGTACTTC NA NA TRBJ2-7 TRBV3-1
CSARGGDRRETQYF TGCAGTGCTAGGGGGGGGGATCGCCGGGAGACCCAGTACTTC TRBD2 NA TRBJ2-5 TRBV20-1
CASSLLQGVTGELFF TGTGCCAGCAGCTTGCTACAGGGGGTAACCGGGGAGCTGTTTTTT TRBD1 many TRBJ2-2 TRBV5-5
CASSPRTLTGEGYTF TGTGCCAGCTCACCCCGAACATTGACAGGGGAAGGCTACACCTTC TRBD1 NA TRBJ1-2 TRBV2
CASSGSSSGANVLTF TGTGCCAGCTCCGGGAGTAGCTCTGGGGCCAACGTCCTGACTTTC NA few TRBJ2-6 TRBV2
CASSPTGTGFGDTQYF TGTGCCAGCAGCCCCACCGGGACAGGGTTCGGGGATACGCAGTATTTT TRBD1 many TRBJ2-3 TRBV7-3
CASSLGGREGSGNTF TGTGCCAGCAGCTTGGGCGGCAGGGAAGGCTCTGGAAACACCTTC NA NA TRBJ1-2 TRBV7-9
CASSRTGKTYEQYF TGTGCCAGTAGTAGGACGGGAAAAACCTACGAGCAGTACTTC NA NA TRBJ2-7 TRBV7-9
CASSSPGQGIADSPLHF TGTGCCAGCAGTTCCCCGGGACAGGGGATCGCAGATTCACCCCTCCACTTT TRBD1 NA TRBJ1-6 TRBV7-2
CASSIPRQGYGYTF TGTGCCAGTAGTATACCTCGACAGGGCTATGGCTACACCTTC TRBD1 many TRBJ1-2 TRBV19
CASSPRETNGYTF TGTGCCAGCTCACCCCGGGAGACCAACGGCTACACCTTC NA NA TRBJ1-2 TRBV18
CASSQGQYNTGELFF TGTGCCAGCAGTCAGGGACAGTATAACACCGGGGAGCTGTTTTTT TRBD1 NA TRBJ2-2 TRBV6-5
CASRPRTTDEQYF TGTGCCAGCAGACCCCGGACAACCGACGAGCAGTACTTC NA many TRBJ2-7 TRBV12-3/TRBV12-4
CASSETDRDEQPQHF TGTGCCAGCAGTGAAACCGACAGGGACGAGCAGCCCCAGCATTTT TRBD1 few TRBJ1-5 TRBV6-1
CSVSGTSGREYF TGCAGCGTCTCCGGGACTAGCGGGAGGGAGTACTTC TRBD2 NA TRBJ2-7 TRBV29-1
CASSGQVNTGELFF TGTGCCAGCTCGGGACAGGTCAACACCGGGGAGCTGTTTTTT TRBD1 many TRBJ2-2 TRBV2
CASGLRETQYF TGTGCTAGTGGTTTGAGAGAGACCCAGTACTTC NA many TRBJ2-5 TRBV12-5
CAYGAGFNTGELFF TGTGCCTATGGGGCAGGATTTAACACCGGGGAGCTGTTTTTT NA NA TRBJ2-2 TRBV28
CASSQGRGTGRKQGF TGTGCCAGCAGCCAAGGTCGGGGGACAGGAAGGAAACAAGGCTTC TRBD1 NA TRBJ2-5 TRBV3-1
CASSFRVRGGETQYF TGTGCCAGCAGTTTCCGGGTCCGGGGGGGAGAGACCCAGTACTTC TRBD2 many TRBJ2-5 TRBV12-3/TRBV12-4
CASSQEVRGNVAFF TGTGCCAGCAGCCAAGAAGTGAGAGGTAATGTAGCTTTCTTT NA many TRBJ1-1 TRBV14
CASSLNRADYNEQYF TGTGCCAGCAGCTTGAATAGGGCGGATTATAACGAGCAGTACTTC NA NA TRBJ2-7 TRBV7-9
CASSPDRGFYEQYF TGTGCCAGCAGCCCCGACAGGGGATTTTACGAGCAGTACTTC TRBD1 NA TRBJ2-7 TRBV7-9
CSVGDGQSNQPQHF TGCAGCGTAGGGGACGGGCAGTCCAATCAGCCCCAGCATTTT NA NA TRBJ1-5 TRBV29-1
CATSGGGPYGNQPQHF TGTGCCACCAGTGGGGGGGGGCCTTATGGCAATCAGCCCCAGCATTTT NA NA TRBJ1-5 TRBV24-1
CASSQTPNQPQHF TGTGCCAGTAGCCAAACCCCGAATCAGCCCCAGCATTTT NA many TRBJ1-5 TRBV19
CASRMAGLSNQPQHF TGTGCCAGCAGAATGGCAGGGTTGAGCAATCAGCCCCAGCATTTT NA few TRBJ1-5 TRBV6-6
CATSQGYTGELFF TGTGCCACCAGTCAGGGATACACCGGGGAGCTGTTTTTT NA NA TRBJ2-2 TRBV24-1
CASSLGAAAEAFF TGCGCCAGCAGCTTGGGGGCAGCGGCTGAAGCTTTCTTT NA many TRBJ1-1 TRBV5-1
CSARDGGALSEQYF TGCAGTGCTAGAGATGGTGGGGCTTTGAGCGAGCAGTACTTC NA many TRBJ2-7 TRBV20-1
CASSPLATGGMETQYF TGTGCCAGCTCACCCCTCGCGACAGGGGGTATGGAGACCCAGTACTTC TRBD1 NA TRBJ2-5 TRBV18
CASSLGTRGEKLFF TGCGCCAGCAGCCTGGGAACCAGGGGTGAGAAACTGTTTTTT NA many TRBJ1-4 TRBV5-1
CASSLAGQHF TGTGCCAGCAGCTTAGCCGGGCAGCATTTT NA NA TRBJ1-5 TRBV11-2
CSAREAGMYEQYF TGCAGTGCTAGAGAAGCGGGAATGTACGAGCAGTACTTC TRBD2 many TRBJ2-7 TRBV20-1
CASSPGLAGDDTQYF TGTGCCAGCAGCCCGGGACTAGCGGGAGATGATACGCAGTATTTT TRBD2 few TRBJ2-3 TRBV7-9
CASSVATGGESNTEAFF TGTGCCAGCAGCGTAGCTACAGGGGGCGAATCGAACACTGAAGCTTTCTTT TRBD1 many TRBJ1-1 TRBV9
CASSKGETQYF TGTGCCAGCAGTAAGGGAGAGACCCAGTACTTC NA many TRBJ2-5 TRBV12-3/TRBV12-4